The 5 T cell receptor beta chains reported below all come from one sample, sequenced in a study of blood T cell repertoires in COVID-19. Clones were read by immunoSEQ multiplex PCR, and TCRdb kept only the in-frame ones, dropping some. Of 300,000 to 350,000 clones in the sample, roughly nine tenths are singletons; the top ten hold roughly 4%. The specimen sequenced was peripheral blood. All receptors derive from a woman aged 55-70 years with COVID-19, enrolled during active disease.

The chain couples TRBV18 to TRBJ1-6; D possibly corresponds to TRBD1 (6 bases). The CDR3 sequence is 15 residues long. Trimming took 3 bases from V and 5 from J, leaving 11 bases between them. Germline V gene sequence: CDR1 KGHSH, CDR2 LQKENI. CDR3 sequence reads: CASSPGQLDNSPLHF. The CDR3 region has the DNA TGTGCCAGCTCACCTGGACAGCTCGATAATTCACCCCTCCACTTT.

This sequence joins TRBV30 and TRBJ1-3; possible D gene TRBD1, 5 bases. CDR3 length equals 15 residues. Trimming took off 2 bases at V and 4 bases at J, with 15 bases between the two ends. Per germline, CDR1 GTSNPN and CDR2 SVGIG (reference sequence). CDR3 sequence (DNA): TGTGCCTGGAGTTACGGACACAGGCAAGGAAACACCATATATTTT. Translation gives CAWSYGHRQGNTIYF.

Only a few counts were recorded for this clone. The chain carries TRBV19 and TRBJ1-6, with D tentatively TRBD1 (6 bases). The CDR3 length is 13 residues. V was shortened by 5 bases and J by 7 bases, with 9 bases between the two germline ends. Germline V gene sequence: CDR1 LNHDA, CDR2 SQIVND (reference sequence). The CDR3 DNA reads TGTGCCAGTAGTCCGGACAGCAATTCACCCCTCCACTTT. It specifies CASSPDSNSPLHF.

This rearrangement joins TRBV19 to TRBJ1-2; no clear D. V was clipped by 1 base and J by 2 bases, with 14 bases between them. CDR1 is LNHDA, CDR2 SQIVND, per germline (reference sequence). CDR3 length: 16 residues. CDR3 protein: CASSIGRGQKNYGYTF. CDR3 nucleotide sequence: TGTGCCAGTAGTATAGGGCGCGGGCAGAAAAACTATGGCTACACCTTC.

The rearrangement uses TRBV3-1 (or the pseudogene TRBV3-2) and TRBJ1-3, with D possibly matching TRBD1 (6 bases). Germline loops: CDR1 LGHDT, CDR2 YNNKEL (reference sequence). The CDR3 covers 13 residues. V lost 6 bases and J 4 bases, leaving 10 bases between the germline ends. The CDR3 sequence is CASRTGGGNTIYF. CDR3 DNA: TGTGCCAGCAGGACAGGTGGAGGAAACACCATATATTTT.